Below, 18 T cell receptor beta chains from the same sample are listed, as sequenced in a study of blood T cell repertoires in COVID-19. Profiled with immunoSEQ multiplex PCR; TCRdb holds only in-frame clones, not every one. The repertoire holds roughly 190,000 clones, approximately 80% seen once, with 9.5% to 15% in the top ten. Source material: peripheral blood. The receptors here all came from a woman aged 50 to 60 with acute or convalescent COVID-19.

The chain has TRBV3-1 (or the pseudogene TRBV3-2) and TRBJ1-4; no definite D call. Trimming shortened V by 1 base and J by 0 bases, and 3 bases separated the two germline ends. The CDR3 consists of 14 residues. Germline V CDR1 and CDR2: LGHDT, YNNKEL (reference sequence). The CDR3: CASSQGATNEKLFF. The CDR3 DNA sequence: TGTGCCAGCAGCCAAGGAGCAACTAATGAAAAACTGTTTTTT.

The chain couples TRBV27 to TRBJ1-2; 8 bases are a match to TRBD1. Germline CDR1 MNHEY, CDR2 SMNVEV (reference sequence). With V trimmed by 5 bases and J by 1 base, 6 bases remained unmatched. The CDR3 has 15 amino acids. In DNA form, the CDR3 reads TGTGCCAGCAGTCCGTGGGACAGGTTTAACTATGGCTACACCTTC. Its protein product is CASSPWDRFNYGYTF.

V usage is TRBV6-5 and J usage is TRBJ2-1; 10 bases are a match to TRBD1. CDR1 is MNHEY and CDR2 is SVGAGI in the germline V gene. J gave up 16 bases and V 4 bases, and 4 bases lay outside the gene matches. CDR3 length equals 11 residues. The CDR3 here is CASSFGTGVFF. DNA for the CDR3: TGTGCCAGCAGTTTCGGGACAGGGGTCTTCTTC.

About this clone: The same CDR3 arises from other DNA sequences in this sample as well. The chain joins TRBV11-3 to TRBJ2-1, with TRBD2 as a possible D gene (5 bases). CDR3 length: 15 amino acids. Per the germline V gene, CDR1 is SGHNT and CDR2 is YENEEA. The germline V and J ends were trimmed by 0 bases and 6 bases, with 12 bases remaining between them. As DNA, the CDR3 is TGTGCCAGCAGCTTAGAGGGAACGAGCGGCAATGAGCAGTTCTTC. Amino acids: CASSLEGTSGNEQFF.

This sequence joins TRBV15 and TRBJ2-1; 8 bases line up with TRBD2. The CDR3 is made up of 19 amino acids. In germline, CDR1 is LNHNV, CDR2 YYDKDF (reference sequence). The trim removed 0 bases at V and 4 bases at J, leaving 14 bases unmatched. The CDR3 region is CATSRDVRLARVSYNEQFF. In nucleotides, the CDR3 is TGTGCCACCAGCAGAGACGTGCGACTAGCGCGAGTGAGTTACAATGAGCAGTTCTTC.

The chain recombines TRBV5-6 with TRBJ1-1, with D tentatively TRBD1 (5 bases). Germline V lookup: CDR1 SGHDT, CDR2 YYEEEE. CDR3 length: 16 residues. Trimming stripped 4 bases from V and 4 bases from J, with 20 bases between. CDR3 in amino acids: CASSRRQAGTGTEAFF. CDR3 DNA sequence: TGTGCCAGCAGCAGACGCCAAGCGGGGACCGGCACTGAAGCTTTCTTT.

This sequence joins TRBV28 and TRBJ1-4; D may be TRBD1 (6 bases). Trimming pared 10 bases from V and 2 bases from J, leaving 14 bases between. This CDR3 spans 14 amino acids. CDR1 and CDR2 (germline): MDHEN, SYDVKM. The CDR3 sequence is CATRTGPTNEKLFF. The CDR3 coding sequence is TGTGCCACCCGAACAGGGCCCACTAATGAAAAACTGTTTTTT.

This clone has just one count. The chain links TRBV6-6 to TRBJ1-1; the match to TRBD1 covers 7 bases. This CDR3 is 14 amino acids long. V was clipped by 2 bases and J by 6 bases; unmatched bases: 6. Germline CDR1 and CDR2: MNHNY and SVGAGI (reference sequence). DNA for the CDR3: TGTGCCAGCAGTTACGACAGGGTGTTACCTGAAGCTTTCTTT. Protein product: CASSYDRVLPEAFF.

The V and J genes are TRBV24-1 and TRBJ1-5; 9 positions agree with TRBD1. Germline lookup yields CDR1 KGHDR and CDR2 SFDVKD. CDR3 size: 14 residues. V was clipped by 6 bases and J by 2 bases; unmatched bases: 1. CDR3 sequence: CATSRTGGNQPQHF. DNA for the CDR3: TGTGCCACCAGTCGGACAGGGGGCAATCAGCCCCAGCATTTT.

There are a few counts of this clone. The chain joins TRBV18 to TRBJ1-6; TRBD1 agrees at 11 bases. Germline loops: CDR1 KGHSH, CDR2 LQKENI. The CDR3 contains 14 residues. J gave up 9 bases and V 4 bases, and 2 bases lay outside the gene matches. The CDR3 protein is CASSRTGGTSPLHF. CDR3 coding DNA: TGTGCCAGCTCACGGACAGGGGGCACTTCACCCCTCCACTTT.

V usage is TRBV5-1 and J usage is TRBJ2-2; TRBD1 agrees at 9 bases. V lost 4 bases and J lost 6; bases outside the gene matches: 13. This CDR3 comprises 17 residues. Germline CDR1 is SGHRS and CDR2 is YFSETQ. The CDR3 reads CASSQVQGALIAGELFF. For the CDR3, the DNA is TGCGCCAGCAGCCAAGTACAGGGGGCTCTTATTGCCGGGGAGCTGTTTTTT.

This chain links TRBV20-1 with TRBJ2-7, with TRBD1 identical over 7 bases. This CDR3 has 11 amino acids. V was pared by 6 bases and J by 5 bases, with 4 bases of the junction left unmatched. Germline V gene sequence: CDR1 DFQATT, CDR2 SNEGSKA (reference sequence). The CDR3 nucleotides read TGCAGTGCCGACAGGGACCACGAGCAGTACTTC. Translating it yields CSADRDHEQYF.

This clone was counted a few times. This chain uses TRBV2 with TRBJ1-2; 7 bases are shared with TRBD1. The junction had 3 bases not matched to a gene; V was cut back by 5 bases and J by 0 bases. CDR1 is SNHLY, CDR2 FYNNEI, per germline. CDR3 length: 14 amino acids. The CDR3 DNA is TGTGCCAGCAGTACCGGGACAGCTAACTATGGCTACACCTTC. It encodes CASSTGTANYGYTF.

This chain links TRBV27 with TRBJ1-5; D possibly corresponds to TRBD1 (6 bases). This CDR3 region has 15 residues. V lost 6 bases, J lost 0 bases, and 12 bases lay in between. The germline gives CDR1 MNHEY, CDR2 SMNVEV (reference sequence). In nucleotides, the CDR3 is TGTGCCAGCAGCAACACAGGGATTAGCAATCAGCCCCAGCATTTT. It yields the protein CASSNTGISNQPQHF.

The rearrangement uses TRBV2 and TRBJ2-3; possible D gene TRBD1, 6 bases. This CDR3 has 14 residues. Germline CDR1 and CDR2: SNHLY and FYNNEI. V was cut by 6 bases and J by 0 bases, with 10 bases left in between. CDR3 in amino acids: CASSRDISTDTQYF. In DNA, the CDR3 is TGTGCCAGCAGCCGGGACATCAGCACAGATACGCAGTATTTT.

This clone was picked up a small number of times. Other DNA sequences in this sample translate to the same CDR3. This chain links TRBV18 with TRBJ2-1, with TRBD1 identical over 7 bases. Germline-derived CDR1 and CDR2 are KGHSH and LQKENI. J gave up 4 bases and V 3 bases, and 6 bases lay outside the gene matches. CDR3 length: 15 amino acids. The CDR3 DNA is TGTGCCAGCTCACCCCGGGACAGACAATACAATGAGCAGTTCTTC. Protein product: CASSPRDRQYNEQFF.

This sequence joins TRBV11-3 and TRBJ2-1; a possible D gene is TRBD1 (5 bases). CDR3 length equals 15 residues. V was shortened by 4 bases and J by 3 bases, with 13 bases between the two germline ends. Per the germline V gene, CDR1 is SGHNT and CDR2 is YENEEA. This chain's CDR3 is CASSSAQGVYNEQFF. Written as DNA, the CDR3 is TGTGCCAGCAGCTCGGCGCAGGGCGTCTACAATGAGCAGTTCTTC.

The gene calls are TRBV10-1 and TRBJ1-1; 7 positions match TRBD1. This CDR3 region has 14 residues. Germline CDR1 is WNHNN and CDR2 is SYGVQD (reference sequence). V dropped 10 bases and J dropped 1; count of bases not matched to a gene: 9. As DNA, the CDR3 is TGCGCCACCTCTTCGACAGGGCCGAACACTGAAGCTTTCTTT. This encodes CATSSTGPNTEAFF.